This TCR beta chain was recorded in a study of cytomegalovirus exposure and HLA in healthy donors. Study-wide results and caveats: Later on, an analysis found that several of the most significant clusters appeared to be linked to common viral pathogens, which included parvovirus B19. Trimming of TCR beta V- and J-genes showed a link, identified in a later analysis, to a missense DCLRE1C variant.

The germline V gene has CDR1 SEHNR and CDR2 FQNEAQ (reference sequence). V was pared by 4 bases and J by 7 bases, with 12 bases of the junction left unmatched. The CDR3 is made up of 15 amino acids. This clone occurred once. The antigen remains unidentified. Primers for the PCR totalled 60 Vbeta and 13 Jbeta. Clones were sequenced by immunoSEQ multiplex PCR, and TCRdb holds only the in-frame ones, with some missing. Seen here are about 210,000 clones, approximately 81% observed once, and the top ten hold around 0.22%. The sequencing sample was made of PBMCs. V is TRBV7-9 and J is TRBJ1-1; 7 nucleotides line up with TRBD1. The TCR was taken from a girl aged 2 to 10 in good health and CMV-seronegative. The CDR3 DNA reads TGTGCCAGCAGCTCAACAAATGACAGGGCAAATGAAGCTTTCTTT. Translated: CASSSTNDRANEAFF.